The 27 T cell receptor beta chains in this list originate from one sample, sequenced in a study of blood T cell repertoires in COVID-19. Assay used: immunoSEQ multiplex PCR; TCRdb lists only in-frame clones, some missing. Of tens of thousands of clones detected, approximately 86% appear once; the ten largest clones hold approximately 3.7%. The sample consisted of peripheral blood. The receptors come from a man aged 40-49 years with COVID-19, enrolled during active disease.

The genes are TRBV5-1 and TRBJ2-2; D gene ambiguous. CDR1 and CDR2 from the germline V gene are SGHRS and YFSETQ. V lost 3 bases to trimming and J lost 1 base, with 4 bases between them. There are 13 residues in the CDR3. The CDR3 nucleotides read TGCGCCAGCAGCTCGGGGAACACCGGGGAGCTGTTTTTT. The encoded protein is CASSSGNTGELFF.

The CDR3 reads CASSQLAGDRYEQYF. The CDR3 nucleotides read TGCGCCAGCAGCCAACTAGCGGGAGATCGATACGAGCAGTACTTC. The V gene is TRBV4-1, the J gene TRBJ2-7; 10 nucleotides match TRBD2. Germline V CDR1 and CDR2: MGHRA, YSYEKL. V dropped 2 bases and J dropped 4; count of bases not matched to a gene: 5. The CDR3 covers 15 residues.

The J gene is TRBJ2-7, the V gene TRBV6-1; perhaps TRBD1 as D (6 bases). The CDR3 totals 16 residues. Germline V gives CDR1 MNHNS, CDR2 SASEGT. Trimming pared 0 bases from V and 4 bases from J, leaving 16 bases between. The CDR3 protein is CASSEAPADRRYEQYF. CDR3 DNA sequence: TGTGCCAGCAGTGAAGCGCCTGCCGACAGGCGGTACGAGCAGTACTTC.

V gene TRBV9 combines with J gene TRBJ2-1; D uncertain. In germline, CDR1 is SGDLS, CDR2 YYNGEE. This CDR3 contains 11 residues. V lost 4 bases and J 6 bases, leaving 5 bases between the germline ends. CDR3 in DNA: TGTGCCAGCAGCTTCAGCAATGAGCAGTTCTTC. Translation gives CASSFSNEQFF.

DNA for the CDR3: TGCGCCAGCAGCTTTCTTTCTAGCGGGGGGTCCCCCAGCACAGATACGCAGTATTTT. Translated: CASSFLSSGGSPSTDTQYF. The gene calls are TRBV5-1 and TRBJ2-3, with 11 nucleotides matching TRBD2. Germline CDR1 and CDR2: SGHRS and YFSETQ. The V segment lost 2 bases and the J segment 0 bases; nucleotides outside the gene matches: 11. The CDR3 has 19 residues.

The chain uses TRBV28 and TRBJ1-1, with D unclear. Germline CDR1 and CDR2: MDHEN and SYDVKM. CDR3 length: 10 amino acids. Trimming took 8 bases from V and 5 from J, leaving 6 bases between them. The CDR3 sequence: CASGWTEAFF. The CDR3 region has the DNA TGTGCCAGCGGCTGGACTGAAGCTTTCTTT.

This rearrangement joins TRBV11-3 to TRBJ2-5, with 7 bases that match TRBD2. V lost 3 bases, J lost 1 base, and 8 bases stayed unmatched. Germline V lookup: CDR1 SGHNT, CDR2 YENEEA. The CDR3 runs to 16 residues. The CDR3 nucleotides read TGTGCCAGCAGCTTCCGTGGGCGGGGGTCCCAAGAGACCCAGTACTTC. Residues: CASSFRGRGSQETQYF.

The rearrangement joins TRBV11-2 to TRBJ1-1; possible D gene TRBD1, 5 bases. V was pared by 5 bases and J by 5 bases, with 12 bases between. CDR1 SGHAT and CDR2 FQNNGV come from the germline V gene. This CDR3 has 13 amino acids. The CDR3 spells CASSKPGRTEAFF. CDR3 DNA: TGTGCCAGCAGCAAACCAGGGCGGACTGAAGCTTTCTTT. The full variable domain, rest sourced from reference TRBV11-2 and TRBJ1-1, is EAGVAQSPRYKIIEKRQSVAFWCNPISGHATLYWYQQILGQGPKLLIQFQNNGVVDDSQLPKDRFSAERLKGVDSTLKIQPAKLEDSAVYLCASSKPGRTEAFFGQGTRLTVV.

The chain links TRBV2 to TRBJ2-5; TRBD2 agrees at 7 bases. Germline CDR1 is SNHLY and CDR2 is FYNNEI. The junction had 7 bases not matched to a gene; V was cut back by 4 bases and J by 5 bases. CDR3 length: 14 amino acids. The chain's CDR3 is CASSGRRERETQYF. The CDR3 DNA reads TGTGCCAGCAGTGGCCGGCGGGAGAGGGAGACCCAGTACTTC.

The chain employs TRBV2 and TRBJ1-6; weak D call: TRBD1 (6 bases). The germline gives CDR1 SNHLY, CDR2 FYNNEI. The CDR3 runs 12 residues. Between the trimmed V and J ends, which lost 9 bases and 5 bases, there was a span of 8 bases. The CDR3 DNA sequence: TGTGCCAGTGGACAGAATAATTCACCCCTCCACTTT. Encoded protein: CASGQNNSPLHF.

This chain joins TRBV2 and TRBJ2-7, with a weak D call TRBD1 (5 bases). Looked up from germline, CDR1 is SNHLY and CDR2 is FYNNEI. Trimming left V 2 bases short and J 5 bases short, with 13 bases between. This CDR3 has 14 amino acids. The CDR3 DNA follows: TGTGCCAGCAGTGAAAGACCAGGGTGGCACGAGCAGTACTTC. Its protein is CASSERPGWHEQYF.

The V gene is TRBV10-3, the J gene TRBJ1-5, with D perhaps TRBD1 (5 bases). From germline, CDR1 is ENHRY and CDR2 SYGVKD. The CDR3 runs 16 residues. V lost 0 bases, J lost 2 bases, and 11 bases lay in between. CDR3 nucleotides: TGTGCCATCAGTGAGTCGAAAGGGGCCGGCAATCAGCCCCAGCATTTT. As protein: CAISESKGAGNQPQHF.

This chain connects TRBV2 to TRBJ2-7; D remains unclear. The CDR3 runs 18 residues. Germline CDR1 and CDR2: SNHLY and FYNNEI. Trimming stripped 3 bases from V and 2 bases from J, with 23 bases between. CDR3 nucleotide sequence: TGTGCCAGCAGTGAGCAGGTGGTTGGCCAATTTATCACCTACGAGCAGTACTTC. Encoded protein: CASSEQVVGQFITYEQYF.

This chain connects TRBV4-1 to TRBJ2-1, with 9 nucleotides matching TRBD2. Looked up from germline, CDR1 is MGHRA and CDR2 is YSYEKL. Germline trimming cut 3 bases from V and 7 bases from J; bases unmatched to any gene: 13. The CDR3 covers 17 residues. CDR3 protein: CASSHLPAGGRVNEQFF. The CDR3 DNA reads as TGCGCCAGCAGCCACCTCCCGGCGGGGGGGCGGGTTAATGAGCAGTTCTTC.

The chain carries TRBV3-1 (or the pseudogene TRBV3-2) and TRBJ1-6; 8 bases are shared with TRBD1. There are 18 residues in the CDR3. Germline loops: CDR1 LGHDT, CDR2 YNNKEL (reference sequence). V shed 2 bases and J 0 bases; nucleotides not matched to a gene: 6. The DNA of the CDR3 is TGTGCCAGCAGCCAAAATGACAGGGGCTCCTCCTATAATTCACCCCTCCACTTT. As protein: CASSQNDRGSSYNSPLHF.

The gene calls are TRBV7-6 and TRBJ1-1; unclear D gene. Germline CDR1 SGHVS, CDR2 FNYEAQ. This CDR3 comprises 15 residues. The V and J ends lost 1 base and 3 bases respectively, with 12 bases between them. CDR3 in amino acids: CASSLESGMYTEAFF. CDR3 bases: TGTGCCAGCAGCTTAGAGTCAGGAATGTACACTGAAGCTTTCTTT.

The V gene is TRBV5-8, the J gene TRBJ1-5; 9 positions agree with TRBD1. Trimming cost V 0 bases and J 4 bases; bases outside gene matches: 2. This CDR3 is 15 amino acids long. Per the germline V gene, CDR1 is SGHTS and CDR2 is YDEGEE. In nucleotides, the CDR3 is TGTGCCAGCAGCTTGGCCGGGACAGGGAATCAGCCCCAGCATTTT. Protein: CASSLAGTGNQPQHF.

The chain employs TRBV10-3 and TRBJ2-7; D is uncertain. The V end was cut by 10 bases, the J end by 2 bases, with 12 bases between. The germline V gene has CDR1 ENHRY and CDR2 SYGVKD. This CDR3 has 12 amino acids. The CDR3 nucleotides read TGTGCCAGCCAGTCCAATGCCTACGAGCAGTACTTC. Translated: CASQSNAYEQYF.

V usage is TRBV5-1 and J usage is TRBJ2-3; unclear D gene. CDR3 length: 13 residues. The germline CDR1 and CDR2 sequences are SGHRS and YFSETQ. Trimming stripped 0 bases from V and 8 bases from J, with 10 bases between. In DNA, the CDR3 is TGCGCCAGCAGCTTGGATTCCGTGGCTACGCAGTATTTT. Its protein product is CASSLDSVATQYF.

The chain couples TRBV5-1 to TRBJ2-1, with 11 bases fitting TRBD2. Germline V lookup: CDR1 SGHRS, CDR2 YFSETQ. The junction had 3 bases not matched to a gene; V was cut back by 4 bases and J by 9 bases. The CDR3 covers 13 residues. CDR3: CASSAGTSGEQFF. The CDR3 DNA reads as TGCGCCAGCAGCGCTGGGACTAGCGGTGAGCAGTTCTTC.

In regard to this clone: Different DNA sequences within this sample yield the same CDR3. The V gene is TRBV21-1, the J gene TRBJ2-7; the table names TRBD2, a call not compared with the DNA. TRBV21-1 is labeled a pseudogene. The CDR3 has 18 amino acids. CDR3 in amino acids: CASSKALWGSGRVYEQYF. DNA for the CDR3: TGTGCCAGCAGCAAAGCGCTATGGGGCAGCGGGAGGGTCTACGAGCAGTACTTC.

The rearrangement uses TRBV15 and TRBJ2-2; 9 positions agree with TRBD1. There are 17 residues in the CDR3. V shed 5 bases, J shed 5 bases, and the junction held 12 bases outside the gene matches. The germline gives CDR1 LNHNV, CDR2 YYDKDF (reference sequence). CDR3 protein: CATSAIHRGLGTGELFF. The CDR3 nucleotides are TGTGCCACCAGCGCAATCCACAGGGGGCTTGGGACCGGGGAGCTGTTTTTT.

The chain has TRBV13 and TRBJ2-1; 10 bases are a match to TRBD2. The CDR3 has 16 amino acids. J was trimmed by 9 bases and V by 4 bases; bases with no gene match: 12. Looked up from germline, CDR1 is PRHDT and CDR2 is FYEKMQ (reference sequence). The CDR3 here is CASSWATSGKVGEQFF. CDR3 sequence (DNA): TGTGCCAGCAGCTGGGCCACTAGCGGGAAAGTGGGTGAGCAGTTCTTC.

J is TRBJ2-7 and V is TRBV11-2; 8 positions match TRBD2. The V gene end was trimmed by 0 bases and the J gene end by 0 bases; junction bases not matched to a gene: 1. This CDR3 has 15 amino acids. Germline CDR1 is SGHAT and CDR2 is FQNNGV. CDR3 in amino acids: CASSLEAGASYEQYF. CDR3 DNA: TGTGCCAGCAGCTTAGAAGCGGGGGCCTCCTACGAGCAGTACTTC.

The chain carries TRBV27 and TRBJ1-5; 8 bases match TRBD1. The germline CDR1 and CDR2 sequences are MNHEY and SMNVEV (reference sequence). Trimming cost V 6 bases and J 7 bases; bases outside gene matches: 8. There are 14 residues in the CDR3. CDR3 in amino acids: CASSPDRAGQPQHF. The CDR3 DNA follows: TGTGCCAGCAGCCCGGACAGGGCAGGGCAGCCCCAGCATTTT.

The V call is TRBV5-4, the J call TRBJ2-6; 9 positions match TRBD1. The CDR3 covers 18 residues. CDR1 and CDR2 (germline): SGHNT, YYREEE (reference sequence). Trimming removed 0 bases from V and 2 bases from J; junction bases left unmatched: 6. In DNA form, the CDR3 reads TGTGCCAGCAGCTTGGGAGGGACAGGGATCCCTGGGGCCAACGTCCTGACTTTC. It translates to CASSLGGTGIPGANVLTF.

The genes are TRBV6-5 and TRBJ2-1, with D possibly matching TRBD1 (6 bases). From germline, CDR1 is MNHEY and CDR2 SVGAGI. This CDR3 has 13 residues. V was clipped by 6 bases and J by 4 bases, with 10 bases between them. CDR3 protein: CASRPRGYNEQFF. CDR3 DNA sequence: TGTGCCAGCAGGCCCAGGGGTTACAATGAGCAGTTCTTC.